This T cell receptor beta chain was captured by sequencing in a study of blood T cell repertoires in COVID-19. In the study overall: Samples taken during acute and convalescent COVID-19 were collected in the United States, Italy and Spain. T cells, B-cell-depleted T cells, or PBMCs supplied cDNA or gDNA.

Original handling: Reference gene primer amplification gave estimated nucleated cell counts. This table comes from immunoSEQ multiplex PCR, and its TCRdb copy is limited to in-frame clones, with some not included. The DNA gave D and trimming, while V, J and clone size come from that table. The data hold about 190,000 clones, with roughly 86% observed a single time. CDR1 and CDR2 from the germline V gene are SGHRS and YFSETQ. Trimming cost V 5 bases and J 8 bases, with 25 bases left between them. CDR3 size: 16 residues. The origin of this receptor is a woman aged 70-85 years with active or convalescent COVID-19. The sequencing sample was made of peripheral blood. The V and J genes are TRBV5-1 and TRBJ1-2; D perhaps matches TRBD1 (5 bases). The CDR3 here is CASSYGTTAGGYGYTF. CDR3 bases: TGCGCCAGCAGTTATGGGACCACAGCCGGGGGGTACGGCTACACCTTC.